Below are 28 T cell receptor beta chains sequenced from a single sample in a study of beta chain features in type 1 diabetes listed by TCRdb under 2018. The library came from the immunoSEQ multiplex PCR assay. All of the isolated RNA was reverse transcribed with the High Capacity cDNA Reverse Transcription Kit, so expressed TCRB transcripts were sequenced. As stored in TCRdb, this immuneACCESS dataset retains in-frame rearrangements with V and J assigned. A fraction of the clones does not appear; measured against another copy, unresolved V genes explain less than half of the discrepancy, and the remainder lacks a known reason. The sample includes 150,000 or so clones, with about a tenth observed a single time. The ten biggest clones cover around 0.63% of the sample. Sequencing used central memory CD4+ T cells from blood. These receptors were collected from a man aged 18 to 29 in good health.

This clone has more than one count but fewer than ten. CDR3 nucleotide sequence: TGTGCCTGGAGTCGCGGGGGTATTGGAGATACGCAGTATTTT. Protein sequence: CAWSRGGIGDTQYF. This rearrangement joins TRBV30 to TRBJ2-3, with 7 nucleotides matching TRBD2. Per germline, CDR1 GTSNPN and CDR2 SVGIG (reference sequence). This CDR3 has 14 residues. Trimming cost V 2 bases and J 5 bases; bases outside gene matches: 7.

This clone was counted at least ten times. The chain uses TRBV7-7 and TRBJ2-2; D is uncertain. CDR3 length: 13 residues. Trimming pared 5 bases from V and 2 bases from J, leaving 6 bases between. The V gene's germline CDR1 is SSHAT and CDR2 FNYEAQ (reference sequence). DNA for the CDR3: TGTGCCAGCAGCCCCGTAAACACCGGGGAGCTGTTTTTT. As protein: CASSPVNTGELFF.

This rearrangement joins TRBV9 to TRBJ2-1; 8 bases are shared with TRBD2. V lost 4 bases and J lost 0; bases outside the gene matches: 12. The CDR3 has 18 residues. Germline V gives CDR1 SGDLS, CDR2 YYNGEE. The CDR3 nucleotides are TGTGCCAGCAGCCCCGAGACGGGAGGGGGATTCTCCTACAATGAGCAGTTCTTC. Translation: CASSPETGGGFSYNEQFF.

The rearrangement links TRBV6-1 to TRBJ2-1; D not resolved. CDR3 size: 12 residues. Per germline, CDR1 MNHNS and CDR2 SASEGT. V was trimmed by 5 bases and J by 3 bases, leaving 5 bases between them. CDR3: CASSPVYNEQFF. DNA for the CDR3: TGTGCCAGCAGTCCAGTCTACAATGAGCAGTTCTTC.

V and J are TRBV4-3 and TRBJ2-5, with D possibly TRBD2 on 6 matching bases. CDR3 length: 14 residues. V was cut by 0 bases and J by 3 bases, with 8 bases left in between. Germline CDR1 and CDR2: LGHNA and YSLEER. The CDR3 reads CASSQDGGKETQYF. The CDR3 DNA reads TGCGCCAGCAGCCAAGATGGAGGGAAAGAGACCCAGTACTTC.

This clone was counted a few times. The rearrangement links TRBV28 to TRBJ2-1, with a tentative D call TRBD1 (6 bases). Per the germline V gene, CDR1 is MDHEN and CDR2 is SYDVKM. The CDR3 has 15 amino acids. Trimming took 5 bases from V and 6 from J, leaving 17 bases between them. DNA for the CDR3: TGTGCCAGCAGTCCTGGCGGCCGGGACACCAATGAGCAGTTCTTC. Translation: CASSPGGRDTNEQFF. Full variable domain (remainder filled in from reference TRBV28 and TRBJ2-1): DVKVTQSSRYLVKRTGEKVFLECVQDMDHENMFWYRQDPGLGLRLIYFSYDVKMKEKGDIPEGYSVSREKKERFSLILESASTNQTSMYLCASSPGGRDTNEQFFGPGTRLTVL.

This clone came up a few times. The chain couples TRBV7-2 to TRBJ2-5, with a possible D match to TRBD2 (7 bases). V was pared by 5 bases and J by 3 bases, with 22 bases between. The germline V gene encodes CDR1 SGHTA and CDR2 FQGNSA. The length of the CDR3 is 17 residues. The chain's CDR3 is CASSPRLGGVIKETQYF. As DNA, the CDR3 is TGTGCCAGCAGCCCTAGATTAGGGGGGGTAATCAAAGAGACCCAGTACTTC.

The J gene is TRBJ2-2, the V gene TRBV7-7, with D hard to call. The CDR3 has 13 residues. From germline, CDR1 is SSHAT and CDR2 FNYEAQ (reference sequence). Trimming took 3 bases from V and 7 from J, leaving 9 bases between them. DNA for the CDR3: TGTGCCAGCAGCTTTGCCCGGTACGGGGAGCTGTTTTTT. Translation gives CASSFARYGELFF.

The rearrangement links TRBV13 to TRBJ2-7; D remains ambiguous. The CDR3 consists of 13 residues. V dropped 2 bases and J dropped 1 base, with 6 bases sitting between them. CDR1 PRHDT and CDR2 FYEKMQ come from the germline V gene (reference sequence). The CDR3 sequence is CASSLQKSYEQYF. CDR3 nucleotides: TGTGCCAGCAGCTTACAAAAATCCTACGAGCAGTACTTC.

This clone has a handful of counts. The CDR3 is CASSGAGGLAKNIQYF. Written as DNA, the CDR3 is TGTGCCAGCAGCGGGGCGGGGGGGTTAGCCAAAAACATTCAGTACTTC. The V gene is TRBV5-4, the J gene TRBJ2-4; 9 bases are a match to TRBD2. The CDR3 sequence is 16 residues long. CDR1 SGHNT and CDR2 YYREEE come from the germline V gene (reference sequence). Trimming at V came to 4 bases and at J to 0 bases, leaving 5 bases not matched to a gene.

V usage is TRBV18 and J usage is TRBJ1-6, with 10 bases aligning to TRBD1. With 3 bases clipped from V and 9 bases from J, the junction kept 5 bases outside the gene matches. CDR1 is KGHSH, CDR2 LQKENI, per germline. The CDR3 extends over 15 amino acids. DNA for the CDR3: TGTGCCAGCTCACCTGGGACAGGGGCGATTTCACCCCTCCACTTT. It codes for CASSPGTGAISPLHF.

A few counts support this clone. This rearrangement joins TRBV11-2 to TRBJ2-5, with D possibly matching TRBD2 (6 bases). CDR3 size: 18 residues. Germline V CDR1 and CDR2: SGHAT, FQNNGV. V was cut by 1 base and J by 0 bases, with 18 bases left in between. CDR3 in amino acids: CASSLGRYERAHQETQYF. CDR3 coding DNA: TGTGCCAGCAGCTTAGGTCGCTACGAGCGGGCGCACCAAGAGACCCAGTACTTC.

This clone was picked up a small number of times. V and J are TRBV2 and TRBJ1-6, with a possible D match to TRBD1 (6 bases). This CDR3 contains 12 residues. V was shortened by 6 bases and J by 13 bases, with 13 bases between the two germline ends. Germline-derived CDR1 and CDR2 are SNHLY and FYNNEI. DNA of the CDR3: TGTGCCAGCAGCGCCGGGACACGGCCCCTCCACTTT. This gives the protein CASSAGTRPLHF. The variable domain in full, with the rest retrieved from reference TRBV2 and TRBJ1-6, is EPEVTQTPSHQVTQMGQEVILRCVPISNHLYFYWYRQILGQKVEFLVSFYNNEISEKSEIFDDQFSVERPDGSNFTLKIRSTKLEDSAMYFCASSAGTRPLHFGNGTRLTVT.

This clone was counted a few times. Other DNA sequences within the sample encode an identical CDR3. V usage is TRBV30 and J usage is TRBJ1-5, with D possibly being TRBD1 (5 bases). Trimming left V 0 bases short and J 5 bases short, with 8 bases between. Germline CDR1 and CDR2: GTSNPN and SVGIG (reference sequence). CDR3 length: 13 amino acids. CDR3 sequence reads: CAWSVGGDQPQHF. CDR3 nucleotides: TGTGCCTGGAGTGTAGGAGGGGATCAGCCCCAGCATTTT.

The chain has TRBV2 and TRBJ2-5, with TRBD1 matching 9 bases. J was trimmed by 1 base and V by 6 bases; bases with no gene match: 6. The CDR3 covers 15 residues. The germline gives CDR1 SNHLY, CDR2 FYNNEI. The CDR3 nucleotides read TGTGCCAGCAGCTCACAGGGGGCTCCCCAAGAGACCCAGTACTTC. Its translation: CASSSQGAPQETQYF.

This clone was seen a few times. This chain uses TRBV4-1 with TRBJ2-3; TRBD2 matches 14 bases. CDR1 is MGHRA, CDR2 YSYEKL, per germline. With 2 bases clipped from V and 1 base from J, the junction kept 8 bases outside the gene matches. The CDR3 contains 19 residues. CDR3: CASSQRWTSGGLGTDTQYF. Written as DNA, the CDR3 is TGCGCCAGCAGCCAACGCTGGACTAGCGGGGGGCTTGGCACAGATACGCAGTATTTT.

The gene calls are TRBV4-3 and TRBJ2-1, with D possibly TRBD2 on 6 matching bases. The CDR3 extends over 13 amino acids. Trimming took off 4 bases at V and 9 bases at J, with 13 bases between the two ends. The germline V gene has CDR1 LGHNA and CDR2 YSLEER. In DNA, the CDR3 is TGCGCCAGCAGCCGACACGGGGGAGGTGAGCAGTTCTTC. It encodes CASSRHGGGEQFF.

The chain is built from TRBV18 and TRBJ1-6; 7 bases line up with TRBD1. With 3 bases clipped from V and 4 bases from J, the junction kept 3 bases outside the gene matches. CDR1 is KGHSH, CDR2 LQKENI, per germline. The CDR3 contains 15 residues. CDR3 sequence reads: CASSPRDRYNSPLHF. DNA of the CDR3: TGTGCCAGCTCACCGCGGGACAGATATAATTCACCCCTCCACTTT.

This clone was picked up a small number of times. This sequence joins TRBV27 and TRBJ2-7, with D possibly TRBD2 on 5 matching bases. The CDR3 sequence is 12 residues long. The V end lost 3 bases, the J end lost 6 bases, and 9 bases lay between the germline ends. Looked up from germline, CDR1 is MNHEY and CDR2 is SMNVEV (reference sequence). CDR3 loop: CASSLWGAEQYF. The CDR3 coding sequence is TGTGCCAGCAGTTTGTGGGGAGCCGAGCAGTACTTC.

This clone was detected only a few times. This chain uses TRBV4-1 with TRBJ2-1; 8 nucleotides match TRBD2. The CDR3 length is 15 residues. Germline loops: CDR1 MGHRA, CDR2 YSYEKL. J was trimmed by 6 bases and V by 4 bases; bases with no gene match: 8. CDR3 sequence: CASSPVEAGVNEQFF. DNA of the CDR3: TGCGCCAGCAGCCCCGTAGAAGCGGGGGTCAATGAGCAGTTCTTC.

This clone was seen more than once but under ten times. This chain connects TRBV10-3 to TRBJ1-5; D may be TRBD1 (6 bases). V was trimmed by 7 bases and J by 3 bases, leaving 10 bases between them. This CDR3 region has 13 residues. In germline, CDR1 is ENHRY, CDR2 SYGVKD. CDR3 protein: CAIKGQTNQPQHF. The CDR3 bases are TGTGCCATCAAAGGACAGACCAATCAGCCCCAGCATTTT.

This clone was seen a handful of times. This rearrangement joins TRBV6-1 to TRBJ2-1; 14 nucleotides agree with TRBD2. Looked up from germline, CDR1 is MNHNS and CDR2 is SASEGT. With 8 bases clipped from V and 7 bases from J, the junction kept 7 bases outside the gene matches. This CDR3 is built from 15 residues. CDR3 DNA: TGTGCCAGCTGCCGACTAGCGGGGGGGCGGAATGAGCAGTTCTTC. The encoded protein is CASCRLAGGRNEQFF.

This clone was counted only a few times. V and J are TRBV7-9 and TRBJ2-3, with unresolved D. V shed 1 base and J shed 3 bases, with 14 bases lying between them. There are 16 residues in the CDR3. Germline-derived CDR1 and CDR2 are SEHNR and FQNEAQ (reference sequence). The CDR3 nucleotides are TGTGCCAGCAGCTTAGGTTTTATAGTTACTACAGATACGCAGTATTTT. Its protein product is CASSLGFIVTTDTQYF.

The J gene is TRBJ2-1, the V gene TRBV5-1; TRBD2 matches at 10 bases. V shed 3 bases and J 4 bases; nucleotides not matched to a gene: 4. Looked up from germline, CDR1 is SGHRS and CDR2 is YFSETQ. This CDR3 is 15 amino acids long. The CDR3 region has the DNA TGCGCCAGCAGCTCTGGGACTAGCGTTTACAATGAGCAGTTCTTC. Translation: CASSSGTSVYNEQFF.

The rearrangement uses TRBV6-4 and TRBJ2-3, with a possible D match to TRBD1 (6 bases). CDR1 and CDR2 (germline): MRHNA, SNTAGT. V lost 6 bases to trimming and J lost 5 bases, with 15 bases between them. This CDR3 contains 14 residues. This chain's CDR3 is CASRATRDKDTQYF. The CDR3 DNA sequence: TGTGCCAGCAGGGCCACTCGGGACAAAGATACGCAGTATTTT.

This clone has more than one count but fewer than ten. The chain combines TRBV7-6 with TRBJ2-5; 10 nucleotides match TRBD2. V lost 2 bases and J lost 5; bases outside the gene matches: 8. This CDR3 spans 16 amino acids. CDR1 is SGHVS and CDR2 is FNYEAQ in the germline V gene. The CDR3 sequence is CASSLSQRGGWETQYF. CDR3 nucleotides: TGTGCCAGCAGCTTATCTCAGCGGGGGGGATGGGAGACCCAGTACTTC.

The CDR3 is CASSQESRGGHEQYF. As DNA, the CDR3 is TGTGCCAGCAGCCAAGAATCCCGGGGGGGCCACGAGCAGTACTTC. The chain has TRBV4-2 and TRBJ2-7; 8 bases are a match to TRBD2. Per germline, CDR1 LGHNA and CDR2 YNFKEQ. The length of the CDR3 is 15 residues. Trimming at V came to 0 bases and at J to 5 bases, leaving 6 bases not matched to a gene.

At least ten counts were recorded for this clone. This chain connects TRBV21-1 to TRBJ1-4. TRBV21-1 is a listed pseudogene. This CDR3 is 13 amino acids long. In nucleotides, the CDR3 is TGTGCCAGCAGCGCAACTAACAATGAAAAACTGTTTTTT. Amino acid sequence: CASSATNNEKLFF.